This TCR beta chain was obtained from a study of T cell repertoires in cytomegalovirus infection. The study's findings and limits: Clonotype analysis showed dominance of the ex vivo response by HLA-C-restricted CMV-specific TCR beta clonotypes.

Per the germline V gene, CDR1 is SGHAT and CDR2 is FQNNGV. V dropped 0 bases and J dropped 0 bases, with 15 bases sitting between them. CDR3 length: 19 residues. TCRdb re-analysed the reads in MiXCR, keeping a single row per CDR3 protein. The sample shows 100,000 to 150,000 distinct CDR3 sequences, approximately 9.2% of them seen only once. This clonotype occurred many times. Its antigen is not identified. The TCR originated in a human donor in good health (CMV status not recorded). Some clones in this sample may be carry-over from other donors' samples. The chain is built from TRBV11-2 and TRBJ1-6; D call uncertain. Sequenced: PBMCs. The CDR3: CASSLDRRVSGSYNSPLHF. CDR3 nucleotides: TGTGCCAGCAGCTTAGATAGGAGGGTATCGGGCTCCTATAATTCACCCCTCCACTTT.